This TCR beta chain was sequenced in a study of early T cells in non-severe SARS-CoV-2 infection. Trimming took 3 bases from V and 3 from J, leaving 9 bases between them. CDR1 SEHNR and CDR2 FQNEAQ come from the germline V gene (reference sequence). CDR3 size: 14 residues. This clonotype appeared many times. TCRdb used MiXCR to reprocess the 5' RACE reads, holding one entry per CDR3 protein. The sample comprises roughly 83,000 distinct CDR3 sequences, over 9.5% of which are singletons, and approximately 4.4% rests with the top ten. The sequence was obtained from an adult who was a healthcare worker with PCR-confirmed SARS-CoV-2 infection or an uninfected control (not recorded which). The sequencing here drew on whole blood, taken at baseline. The chain employs TRBV7-9 and TRBJ2-1; weak D call: TRBD1 (5 bases). The CDR3 nucleotides read TGTGCCAGCAGCTTTAGCAGGGTCTACAATGAGCAGTTCTTC. Residues: CASSFSRVYNEQFF.